A single TCR beta chain is shown here with its context. This sample was included in a study of blood T cell repertoires in COVID-19. Study-wide background: Acute and convalescent COVID-19 specimens originated in the United States, Italy and Spain. Sources were T cells, B-cell-depleted T cells, or PBMCs; the material itself was cDNA or gDNA.

The germline gives CDR1 SEHNR, CDR2 FQNEAQ (reference sequence). V lost 5 bases, J lost 5 bases, and 13 bases lay in between. The CDR3 totals 15 residues. Methods used by the authors: Amplified reference gene primers provided the basis for estimating nucleated cell counts. Using immunoSEQ multiplex PCR, the repertoire was profiled, and TCRdb retains in-frame clones only, with some absent. V, J and clone size reflect that table, while D and trimming were determined from the DNA. The top ten clones hold roughly 4.5% of a sample with roughly 100,000 clones, around 86% of them seen once. V and J are TRBV7-9 and TRBJ1-6; D unresolved. The sample taken for sequencing was peripheral blood. This TCR was sampled from a man in his fifties or sixties with acute or convalescent COVID-19. As DNA, the CDR3 is TGTGCCAGCAGCACCGGTCCATCCAATAATTCACCCCTCCACTTT. Amino acid sequence: CASSTGPSNNSPLHF.